The clone carrying this T cell receptor (beta chain) was detected only a few times. The antigen remains undetermined. This sample was included in a study of CD8 T cells in ankylosing spondylitis. Study-level results: A TCR beta motif made of about eight highly homologous variants seemed typical of ankylosing spondylitis blood. Previously reported in reactive arthritis synovial fluid and blood were some of the motif variants.

Germline CDR1 and CDR2: MNHEY and SVGAGI. The ends were cut back, 7 bases at V and 4 bases at J, with 16 bases in the middle. This CDR3 spans 14 amino acids. TCRdb independently ran MiXCR on the 5' RACE reads; one entry per CDR3 protein. The sample holds 250,000 or so distinct CDR3 sequences, about 11% seen once. The sequence came from a male donor with ankylosing spondylitis or in good health (not recorded which). This chain uses TRBV6-5 with TRBJ1-1; a possible D gene is TRBD1 (6 bases). Sequenced material: blood, either unsorted or a sorted T cell fraction (not recorded which). This CDR3 is CASNQDRIGTEAFF. CDR3 DNA: TGTGCCAGCAACCAAGACAGGATTGGCACTGAAGCTTTCTTT.